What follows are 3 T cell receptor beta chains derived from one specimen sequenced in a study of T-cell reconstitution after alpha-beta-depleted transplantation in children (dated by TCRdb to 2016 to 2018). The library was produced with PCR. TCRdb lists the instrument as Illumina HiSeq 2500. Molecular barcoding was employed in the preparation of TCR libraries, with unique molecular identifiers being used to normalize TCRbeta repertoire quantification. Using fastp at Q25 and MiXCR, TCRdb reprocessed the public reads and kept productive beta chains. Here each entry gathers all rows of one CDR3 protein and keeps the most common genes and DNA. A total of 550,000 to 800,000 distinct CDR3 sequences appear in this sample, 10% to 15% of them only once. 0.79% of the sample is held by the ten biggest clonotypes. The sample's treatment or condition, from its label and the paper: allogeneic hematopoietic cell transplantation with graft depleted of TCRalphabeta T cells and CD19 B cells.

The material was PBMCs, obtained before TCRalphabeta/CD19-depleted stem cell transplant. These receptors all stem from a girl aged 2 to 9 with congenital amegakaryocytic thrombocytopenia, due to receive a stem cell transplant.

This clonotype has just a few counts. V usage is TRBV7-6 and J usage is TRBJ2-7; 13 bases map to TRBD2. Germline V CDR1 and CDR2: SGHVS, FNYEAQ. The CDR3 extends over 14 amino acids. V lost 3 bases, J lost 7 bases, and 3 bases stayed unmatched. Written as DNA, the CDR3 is TGTGCCAGCAGCTTTACTAGCGGGAGGGGGGAGCAGTACTTC. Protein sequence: CASSFTSGRGEQYF.

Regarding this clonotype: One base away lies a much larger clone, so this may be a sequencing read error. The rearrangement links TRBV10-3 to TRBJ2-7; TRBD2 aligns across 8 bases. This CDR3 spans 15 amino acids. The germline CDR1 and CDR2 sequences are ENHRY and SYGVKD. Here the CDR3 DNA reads TGTGCCATCAGTGAGTCCGCTAGCGGGTACTACGAGCAGCACTTC. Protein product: CAISESASGYYEQHF.

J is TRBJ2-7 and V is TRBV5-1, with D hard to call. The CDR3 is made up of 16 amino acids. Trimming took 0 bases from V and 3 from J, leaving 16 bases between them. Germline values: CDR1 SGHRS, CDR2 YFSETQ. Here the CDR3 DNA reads TGCGCCAGCAGCTTGGCTTCCTCGAATCATGACTACGAGCAGTACTTC. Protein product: CASSLASSNHDYEQYF.